The TCR beta chain under discussion was sequenced for a study of cytomegalovirus exposure and HLA in healthy donors. Whole-study findings and limits: In an earlier analysis, about 87% or about 30%: the productive usage of most TCR beta V segments. The only immune exposure information that was available was CMV serostatus. Reportedly, cytomegalovirus status was diagnosed with high sensitivity and specificity.

Note on this clone: What it binds is unknown.

V was clipped by 6 bases and J by 2 bases, with 16 bases between them. CDR1 and CDR2 from the germline V gene are MNHEY and SMNVEV (reference sequence). This CDR3 is 15 amino acids long. PCR employed 60 Vbeta and 13 Jbeta primers. Using immunoSEQ multiplex PCR, the repertoire was profiled, and TCRdb retains in-frame clones only, with some absent. The sample has some 97,000 clones, more than 65% seen once. This sequence joins TRBV27 and TRBJ2-5; the D gene is possibly TRBD2 (5 bases). Sequenced input: PBMCs. The receptor comes from a woman aged 50 to 60 in good health and CMV-seropositive. This CDR3 is CASSPLLGEQETQYF. CDR3 bases: TGTGCCAGCAGCCCCCTCTTGGGAGAACAAGAGACCCAGTACTTC.